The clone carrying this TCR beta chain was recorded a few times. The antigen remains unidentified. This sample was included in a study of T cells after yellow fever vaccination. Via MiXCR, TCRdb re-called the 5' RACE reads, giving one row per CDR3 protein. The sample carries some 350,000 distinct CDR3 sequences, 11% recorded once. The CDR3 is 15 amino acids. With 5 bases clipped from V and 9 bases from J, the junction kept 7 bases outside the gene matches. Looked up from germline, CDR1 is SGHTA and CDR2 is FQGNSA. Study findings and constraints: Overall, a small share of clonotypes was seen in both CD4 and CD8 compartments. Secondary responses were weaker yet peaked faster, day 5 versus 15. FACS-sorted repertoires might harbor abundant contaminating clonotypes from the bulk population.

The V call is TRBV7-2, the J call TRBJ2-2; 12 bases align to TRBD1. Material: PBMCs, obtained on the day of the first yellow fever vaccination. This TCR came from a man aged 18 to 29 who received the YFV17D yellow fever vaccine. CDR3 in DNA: TGTGCCAGCAGCGAGGGACAGGGGGCGTCCTGGGAGCTGTTTTTT. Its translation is CASSEGQGASWELFF. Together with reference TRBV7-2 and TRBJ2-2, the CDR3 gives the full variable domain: GAGVSQSPSNKVTEKGKDVELRCDPISGHTALYWYRQSLGQGLEFLIYFQGNSAPDKSGLPSDRFSAERTGGSVSTLTIQRTQQEDSAVYLCASSEGQGASWELFFGEGSRLTVL.